Sequencing of this T cell receptor beta chain was carried out in a study of OX40 agonist ivuxolimab in advanced cancers. Study information: Six ivuxolimab dose levels, 0.01 to 10 mg/kg, were given intravenously every 2 weeks. Study-level points and caveats: More expanded clones were found, on average, in CD8+ than in CD4+ T cells. CD4+ and CD8+ T cells in blood underwent clonal expansion by week 6 at 0.1 to 3.0 mg/kg.

The CDR3 is 13 amino acids. Trimming removed 5 bases from V and 7 bases from J, with 13 bases in between. Per germline, CDR1 LNHDA and CDR2 SQIVND (reference sequence). Sequenced by immunoSEQ multiplex PCR; TCRdb stores in-frame clones only, minus some. The sample holds approximately 65,000 clones; 70% to 85% are singletons and the top ten take roughly 11%. On this clone: The target antigen is unknown.

The sequencing used CD4+ or CD8+ T cells sorted from blood, collected in a trial of the OX40 agonist ivuxolimab. The chain carries TRBV19 and TRBJ2-3; D might be TRBD1 or TRBD2, each matching 5 bases. The origin of this receptor is an adult with an advanced solid tumor such as melanoma, head and neck, liver or kidney cancer. The CDR3 sequence: CASSEGLGNTQYF. In nucleotides, the CDR3 is TGTGCCAGTAGTGAGGGGCTAGGGAATACGCAGTATTTT.